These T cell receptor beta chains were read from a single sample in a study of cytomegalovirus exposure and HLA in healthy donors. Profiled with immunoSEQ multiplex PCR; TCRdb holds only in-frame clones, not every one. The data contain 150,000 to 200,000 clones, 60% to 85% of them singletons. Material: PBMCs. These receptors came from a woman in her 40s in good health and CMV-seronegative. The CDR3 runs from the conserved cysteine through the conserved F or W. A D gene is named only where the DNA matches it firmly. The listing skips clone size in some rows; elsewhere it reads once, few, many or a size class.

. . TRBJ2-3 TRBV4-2 CASSQLTGADTQYF TGTGCCAGCAGCCAACTTACCGGGGCAGATACGCAGTATTTT
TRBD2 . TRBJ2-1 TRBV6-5 CASSRGGNSYNEQFF TGTGCCAGCAGCCGCGGGGGGAACTCCTACAATGAGCAGTTCTTC
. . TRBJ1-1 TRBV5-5 CASSPGQSVSNTEAFF TGTGCCAGCAGCCCCGGACAGAGTGTGTCGAACACTGAAGCTTTCTTT
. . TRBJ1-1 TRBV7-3 CASSLIAGRRAEAFF TGTGCCAGCAGCTTAATTGCGGGAAGAAGGGCTGAAGCTTTCTTT
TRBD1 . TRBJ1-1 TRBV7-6 CASSLVGQGNTEAFF TGTGCCAGCAGCTTAGTCGGACAGGGGAACACTGAAGCTTTCTTT
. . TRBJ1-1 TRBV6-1 CASSVGVAGFF TGTGCCAGCAGTGTTGGCGTCGCGGGTTTCTTT
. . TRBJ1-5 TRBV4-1 CASSQMSLSNQPQHF TGCGCCAGCAGCCAAATGAGCCTTAGCAATCAGCCCCAGCATTTT
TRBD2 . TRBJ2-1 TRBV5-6 CASSFLGGGAGEQFF TGTGCCAGCAGCTTTTTGGGGGGGGGTGCGGGGGAGCAGTTCTTC
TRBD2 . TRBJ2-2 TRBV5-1 CASAPGLGRSNTGELFF TGCGCCAGCGCACCGGGACTAGGGCGGTCGAACACCGGGGAGCTGTTTTTT
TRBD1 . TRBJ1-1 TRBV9 CASSVDPTGTTEAFF TGTGCCAGCAGCGTAGACCCGACAGGGACCACTGAAGCTTTCTTT
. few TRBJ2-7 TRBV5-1 CARGGRPYEQYF TGCGCCAGGGGGGGGCGACCCTACGAGCAGTACTTC
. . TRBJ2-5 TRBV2 CASSFSEETQYF TGTGCCAGCAGTTTCAGCGAAGAGACCCAGTACTTC
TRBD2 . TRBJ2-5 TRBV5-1 CASSQRGAYQETQYF TGCGCCAGCAGCCAGCGGGGGGCCTACCAAGAGACCCAGTACTTC
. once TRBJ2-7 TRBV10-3 CAISESRGVDVLREQYF TGTGCCATCAGTGAGTCGAGAGGCGTAGACGTCCTTAGGGAGCAGTACTTC
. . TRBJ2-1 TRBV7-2 CASSAIEPYGGDEQFF TGTGCCAGCAGCGCGATCGAGCCTTACGGAGGAGATGAGCAGTTCTTC
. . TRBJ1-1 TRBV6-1 CASSYSGLNTEAFF TGTGCCAGCAGTTATTCCGGGTTGAACACTGAAGCTTTCTTT
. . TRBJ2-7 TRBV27 CASSFRQASYEQYF TGTGCCAGCAGTTTCCGACAGGCTTCCTACGAGCAGTACTTC
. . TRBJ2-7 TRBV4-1 CASSQPLLVTGPHEQYF TGCGCCAGCAGCCAACCACTACTAGTTACGGGTCCCCACGAGCAGTACTTC
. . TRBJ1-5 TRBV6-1 CASSERGNQPQHF TGTGCCAGCAGTGAGCGGGGGAATCAGCCCCAGCATTTT
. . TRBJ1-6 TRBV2 CASSAESNLSPLHF TGTGCCAGCAGCGCGGAATCAAACCTTTCACCCCTCCACTTT
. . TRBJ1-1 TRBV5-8 CASSFQVAAFF TGTGCCAGCAGCTTTCAGGTCGCGGCTTTCTTT
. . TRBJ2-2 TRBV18 CASSPTARGDTGELFF TGTGCCAGCTCACCAACCGCCAGGGGGGACACCGGGGAGCTGTTTTTT
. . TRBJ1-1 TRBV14 CASSPLVRKDRWRNTEAFF TGTGCCAGCAGCCCGCTGGTTCGGAAAGACCGGTGGAGGAACACTGAAGCTTTCTTT
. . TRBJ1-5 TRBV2 CASRLDTYNQPQHF TGTGCCAGCAGGCTGGACACTTACAATCAGCCCCAGCATTTT
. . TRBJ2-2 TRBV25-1 CASSEWAGGGTGELFF TGTGCCAGCAGTGAATGGGCAGGGGGAGGCACCGGGGAGCTGTTTTTT
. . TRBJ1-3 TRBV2 CASLRTRSSGNTIYF TGTGCCAGCCTTAGGACACGAAGCTCTGGAAACACCATATATTTT
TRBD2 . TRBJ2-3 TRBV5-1 CASSLGGLAGGHGDTQYF TGCGCCAGCAGCTTGGGGGGACTAGCGGGGGGCCATGGGGATACGCAGTATTTT
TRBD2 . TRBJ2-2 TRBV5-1 CASSLLSGGNTGELFF TGCGCCAGCAGCTTGTTGTCGGGGGGGAACACCGGGGAGCTGTTTTTT
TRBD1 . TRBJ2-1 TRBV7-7 CASGTGTGGYNEQFF TGTGCCAGCGGAACCGGGACAGGGGGATACAATGAGCAGTTCTTC
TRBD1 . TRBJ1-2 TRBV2 CASSLTGFRNYGYTF TGTGCCAGCAGTTTGACAGGGTTCCGTAACTATGGCTACACCTTC
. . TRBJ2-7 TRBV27 CASSLSFLGPGYEQYF TGTGCCAGCAGTTTATCTTTTCTGGGGCCCGGCTACGAGCAGTACTTC
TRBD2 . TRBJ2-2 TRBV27 CASSHSGGEYTGELFF TGTGCCAGCAGCCATAGCGGGGGCGAATACACCGGGGAGCTGTTTTTT
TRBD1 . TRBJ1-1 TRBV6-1 CASSEASGTGVDSEAFF TGTGCCAGCAGTGAAGCCTCCGGGACAGGGGTAGACTCTGAAGCTTTCTTT
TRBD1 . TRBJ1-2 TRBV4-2 CASSHASGTGVIYGYTF TGTGCCAGCAGCCATGCCTCCGGGACAGGGGTGATCTATGGCTACACCTTC
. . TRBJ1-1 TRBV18 CASAPGQIITEAFF TGTGCCAGCGCCCCGGGACAAATCATCACTGAAGCTTTCTTT
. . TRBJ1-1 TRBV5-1 CAGSLTSRAGVTEAFF TGCGCCGGCAGCTTGACATCCAGGGCAGGGGTGACTGAAGCTTTCTTT
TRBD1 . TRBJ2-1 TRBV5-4 CASSRPRDSYNEQFF TGTGCCAGCAGCCGTCCCCGGGACAGTTACAATGAGCAGTTCTTC
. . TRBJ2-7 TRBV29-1 CSVVGPEYEQYF TGCAGCGTTGTTGGGCCCGAGTACGAGCAGTACTTC
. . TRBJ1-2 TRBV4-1 CASSQDTESYGYTF TGCGCCAGCAGCCAAGATACGGAGTCCTATGGCTACACCTTC
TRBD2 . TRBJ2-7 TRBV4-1 CASSQDLLAGLAYEQYF TGCGCCAGCAGCCAAGATCTTCTAGCGGGGTTAGCCTACGAGCAGTACTTC
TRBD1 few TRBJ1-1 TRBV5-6 CASRSTGGGTEAFF TGTGCCAGCAGATCGACAGGGGGCGGCACTGAAGCTTTCTTT
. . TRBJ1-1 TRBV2 CASSAGLGNTEAFF TGTGCCAGCAGTGCGGGGTTAGGAAACACTGAAGCTTTCTTT
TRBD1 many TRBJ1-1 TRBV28 CASRHYRGSNTEAFF TGTGCCAGCAGACATTACAGGGGTTCGAACACTGAAGCTTTCTTT
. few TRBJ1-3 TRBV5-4 CASSTDRGNTIYF TGTGCCAGCAGCACTGACAGGGGAAACACCATATATTTT
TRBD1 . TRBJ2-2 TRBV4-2 CASSLPGQGHTGELFF TGTGCCAGCAGTCTTCCGGGACAGGGTCACACCGGGGAGCTGTTTTTT
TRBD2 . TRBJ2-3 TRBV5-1 CASSLIGGAREDTQYF TGCGCCAGCAGCTTGATCGGGGGGGCCAGAGAAGATACGCAGTATTTT
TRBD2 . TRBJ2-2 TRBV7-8 CASSLNTRGGAGELFF TGTGCCAGCAGCTTAAATACCCGGGGAGGGGCCGGGGAGCTGTTTTTT
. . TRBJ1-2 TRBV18 CASSPAGFENYGYTF TGTGCCAGCTCACCAGCAGGATTCGAAAACTATGGCTACACCTTC
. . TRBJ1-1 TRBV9 CASSVAGGGVGEAFF TGTGCCAGCAGCGTAGCGGGAGGAGGGGTCGGTGAAGCTTTCTTT
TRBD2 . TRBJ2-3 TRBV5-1 CASSPRGTSGTTDTQYF TGCGCCAGCAGCCCGAGGGGGACTAGCGGCACGACAGATACGCAGTATTTT
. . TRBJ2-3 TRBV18 CASSRLQGTDTQYF TGTGCCAGCTCACGTTTACAGGGCACAGATACGCAGTATTTT
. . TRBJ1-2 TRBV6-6 CASSYARSRGHGYTF TGTGCCAGCAGTTACGCCAGAAGCAGGGGCCATGGCTACACCTTC
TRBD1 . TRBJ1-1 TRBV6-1 CASIGRGVTEAFF TGTGCCAGCATCGGCAGGGGGGTGACTGAAGCTTTCTTT
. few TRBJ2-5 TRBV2 CASNARTLTQYF TGTGCCAGCAACGCCCGGACTTTAACCCAGTACTTC
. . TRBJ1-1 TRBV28 CASSSALGFGVTEAFF TGTGCCAGCAGTTCCGCCCTGGGTTTCGGGGTGACTGAAGCTTTCTTT